This entry concerns a single T cell receptor beta chain. This entry is derived from a study of cytomegalovirus exposure and HLA in healthy donors. CDR3 size: 14 residues. Trimming took off 4 bases at V and 1 base at J, with 11 bases between the two ends. From germline, CDR1 is SGHRS and CDR2 YFSETQ. Method: immunoSEQ multiplex PCR; TCRdb's copy keeps in-frame clones and lacks some. The sample gives tens of thousands of clones, approximately 93% of which show up once; about 3.8% is in the top ten. The TCR sequence derives from a woman aged 30 to 39 in good health and CMV-seronegative. The sequencing sample was made of PBMCs. This chain uses TRBV5-1 with TRBJ1-1, with D perhaps TRBD1 (5 bases). CDR3 in DNA: TGCGCCAGCAGCCCCCAAGGACAGAACACTGAAGCTTTCTTT. Amino acids: CASSPQGQNTEAFF.